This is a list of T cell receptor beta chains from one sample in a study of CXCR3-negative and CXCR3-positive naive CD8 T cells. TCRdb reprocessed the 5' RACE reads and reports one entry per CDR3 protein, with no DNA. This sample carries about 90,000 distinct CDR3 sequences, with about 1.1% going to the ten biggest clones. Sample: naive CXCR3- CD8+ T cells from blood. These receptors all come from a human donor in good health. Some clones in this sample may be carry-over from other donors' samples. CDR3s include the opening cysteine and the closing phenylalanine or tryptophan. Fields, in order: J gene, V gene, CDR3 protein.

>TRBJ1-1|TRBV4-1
CASSQFLEVETVNTEAFF
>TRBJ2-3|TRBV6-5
CASSYSIPGGITDTQYF
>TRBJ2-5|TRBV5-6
CASSLGVGLETQYF
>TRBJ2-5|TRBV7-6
CASSQNLYQETQYF
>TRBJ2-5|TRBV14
CASSHHILTEPSYQETQYF
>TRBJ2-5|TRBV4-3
CASSQDRGRIQETQYF
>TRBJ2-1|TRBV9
CASRLGNSPYNEQFF
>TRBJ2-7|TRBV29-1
CSVEGRPYEQYF
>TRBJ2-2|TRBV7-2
CASSSDPNTGELFF
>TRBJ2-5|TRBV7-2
CASSPNTGEETQYF
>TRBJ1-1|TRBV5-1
CASSPRQSNPEAFF
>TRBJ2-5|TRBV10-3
CAISGGQGGAETQYF
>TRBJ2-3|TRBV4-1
CASTGFLQGFADTQYF
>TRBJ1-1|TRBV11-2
CASSPPRTGGTEAFF
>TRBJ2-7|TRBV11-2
CASSLEWVGPPGGYEQYF
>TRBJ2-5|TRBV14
CASSLLAGVETQYF
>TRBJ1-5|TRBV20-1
CSARGQGDWQPQHF
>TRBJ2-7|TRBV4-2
CASSQVMGYGEQYF
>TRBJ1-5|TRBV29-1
CSVVDGALDQPQHF
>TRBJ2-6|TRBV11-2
CASSLDGANVLTF
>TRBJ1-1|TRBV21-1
CASSKARDRPLMNTEAFF
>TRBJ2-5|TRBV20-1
CSARDSTSGYVQETQYF
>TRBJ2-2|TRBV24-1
CATGGTGELFF
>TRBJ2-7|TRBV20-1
CSADTTSGTINEQYF
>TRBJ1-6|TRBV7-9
CASSLDRNSPLHF
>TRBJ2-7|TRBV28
CASRPGTYNYEQYF
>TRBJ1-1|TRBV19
CASSMGGGTEAFF
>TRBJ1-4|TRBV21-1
CASSKVVKDEKLFF
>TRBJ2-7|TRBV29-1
CSVELRDLSYEQYF
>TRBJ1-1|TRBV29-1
CSVLTAMNTEAFF
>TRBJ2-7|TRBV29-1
CSVEDPGGRGPAYEQYF
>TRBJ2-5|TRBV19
CASGVPTTQYF
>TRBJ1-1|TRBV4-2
CASSEQGMEDTEAFF
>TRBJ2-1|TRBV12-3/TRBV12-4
CASSVQGPYEQYF
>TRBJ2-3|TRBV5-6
CASSLVAQAGDTQYF
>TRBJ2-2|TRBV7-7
CASSPPGQNTGELFF
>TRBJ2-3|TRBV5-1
CASSSRPSGTDTQYF
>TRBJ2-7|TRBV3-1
CASTSPGRERERYF
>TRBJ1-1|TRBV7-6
CASSLTPDNTNTEAFF
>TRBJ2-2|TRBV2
CASQDRIPNTGELFF